This TCR beta chain was identified during a study of blood T cell repertoires in COVID-19. The wider study: From T cells, B-cell-depleted T cells, or PBMCs came the material, which was cDNA or gDNA.

Clones were sequenced by immunoSEQ multiplex PCR, and TCRdb holds only the in-frame ones, with some missing. The sample has tens of thousands of clones; about 80% are singletons. CDR3 length: 13 amino acids. The V and J ends lost 1 base and 3 bases respectively, with 7 bases between them. Germline lookup yields CDR1 LGHDT and CDR2 YNNKEL (reference sequence). Material: peripheral blood. The rearrangement uses TRBV3-1 (or the pseudogene TRBV3-2) and TRBJ2-7; possible D gene TRBD2, 5 bases. This clonotype was sampled from a man in his thirties or forties with COVID-19, enrolled during active disease. The CDR3 DNA reads TGTGCCAGCAGCCAAGTTAGCGACTACGAGCAGTACTTC. Translating it yields CASSQVSDYEQYF.